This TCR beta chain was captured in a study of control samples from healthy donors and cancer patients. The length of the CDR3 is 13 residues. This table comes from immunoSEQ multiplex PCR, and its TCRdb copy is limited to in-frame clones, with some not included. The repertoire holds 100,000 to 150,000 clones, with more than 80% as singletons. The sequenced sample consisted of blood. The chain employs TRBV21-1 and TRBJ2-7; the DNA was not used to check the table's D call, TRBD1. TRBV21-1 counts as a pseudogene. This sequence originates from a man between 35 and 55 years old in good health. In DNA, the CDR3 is TGTGCCAGCACCTGGACAGGGGGGTACGAGCAGTACTTC. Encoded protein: CASTWTGGYEQYF.